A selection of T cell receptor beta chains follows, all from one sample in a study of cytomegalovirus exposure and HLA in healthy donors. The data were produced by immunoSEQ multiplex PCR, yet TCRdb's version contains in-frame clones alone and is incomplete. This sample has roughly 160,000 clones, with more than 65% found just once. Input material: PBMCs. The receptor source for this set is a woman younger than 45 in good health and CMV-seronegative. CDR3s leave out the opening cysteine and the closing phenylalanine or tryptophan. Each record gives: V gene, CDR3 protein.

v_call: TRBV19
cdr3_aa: ASSILMAGFTEAF

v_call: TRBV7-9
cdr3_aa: ASRSTGTSSYEQY

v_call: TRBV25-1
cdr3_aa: ASSDPPGSYEQY

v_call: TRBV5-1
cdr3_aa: ASSLAAGGTEQF

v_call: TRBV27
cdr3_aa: ASSQRTGTGEDTQY

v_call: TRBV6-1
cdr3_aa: ASSPIKSSGNTIY

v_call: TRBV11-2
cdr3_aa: ASILGAGGPATGELF

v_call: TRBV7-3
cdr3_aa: ASSPKLDRGNEQF

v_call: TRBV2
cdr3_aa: ATLTSGGFLAGLSGANVLT

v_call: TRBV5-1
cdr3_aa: ASSLHGGASYNEQF

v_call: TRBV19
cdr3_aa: ASATSDLNEQF